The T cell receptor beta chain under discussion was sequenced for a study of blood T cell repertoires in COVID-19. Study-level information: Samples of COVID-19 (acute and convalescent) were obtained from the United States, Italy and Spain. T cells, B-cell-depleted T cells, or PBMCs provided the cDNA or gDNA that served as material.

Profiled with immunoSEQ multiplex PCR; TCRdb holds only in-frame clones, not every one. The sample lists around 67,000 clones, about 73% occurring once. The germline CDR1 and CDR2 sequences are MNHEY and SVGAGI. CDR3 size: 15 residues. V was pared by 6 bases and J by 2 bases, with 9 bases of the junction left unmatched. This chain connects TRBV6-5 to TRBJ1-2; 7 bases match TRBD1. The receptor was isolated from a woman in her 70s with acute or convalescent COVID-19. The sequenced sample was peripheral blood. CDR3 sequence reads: CASRSISGGNYGYTF. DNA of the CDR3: TGTGCCAGCAGATCTATATCAGGGGGAAACTATGGCTACACCTTC.